Presented here are 26 T cell receptor beta chains from one specimen sequenced in a study of T cell responses to AZD1222 COVID-19 vaccine. The repertoire was sequenced with immunoSEQ multiplex PCR; TCRdb's copy has only in-frame clones and lacks some. The sample has approximately 89,000 clones; 75% to 95% are singletons. The sample here was peripheral blood, taken 28 days after the second AZD1222 dose. The receptors originated from an adult who received the AZD1222 COVID-19 vaccine.

V and J are TRBV9 and TRBJ2-3, with 10 bases fitting TRBD1. Germline V lookup: CDR1 SGDLS, CDR2 YYNGEE. CDR3 size: 17 residues. The V segment lost 4 bases and the J segment 3 bases; nucleotides outside the gene matches: 11. The CDR3, as DNA: TGTGCCAGCAGCTACGATGGGACAGGGGAATGGACAGATACGCAGTATTTT. Amino acids: CASSYDGTGEWTDTQYF.

This rearrangement joins TRBV6-5 to TRBJ1-2, with D perhaps TRBD1 (5 bases). This CDR3 comprises 13 residues. Trimming stripped 6 bases from V and 4 bases from J, with 12 bases between. The germline V gene has CDR1 MNHEY and CDR2 SVGAGI. CDR3 amino acids: CASRKGRGYGYTF. DNA for the CDR3: TGTGCCAGCAGGAAGGGACGGGGCTATGGCTACACCTTC.

The chain employs TRBV14 and TRBJ2-5; D remains ambiguous. The CDR3 sequence is 15 residues long. Germline V gives CDR1 SGHDN, CDR2 FVKESK. V shed 1 base and J shed 2 bases, with 11 bases lying between them. The CDR3 protein is CASSQGLRVQETQYF. The CDR3 DNA reads TGTGCCAGCAGCCAAGGCCTTAGGGTTCAAGAGACCCAGTACTTC.

The V call is TRBV2, the J call TRBJ1-6; 8 positions match TRBD1. V dropped 6 bases and J dropped 8; count of bases not matched to a gene: 12. Germline V gene data show CDR1 as SNHLY and CDR2 as FYNNEI. This CDR3 region has 16 residues. The CDR3 DNA follows: TGTGCCAGCAGCCCCGAGGCGGGCAGGGGGCATTCACCCCTCCACTTT. Its protein product is CASSPEAGRGHSPLHF. Using reference TRBV2 and TRBJ1-6 for the parts outside the CDR3, the full variable domain is EPEVTQTPSHQVTQMGQEVILRCVPISNHLYFYWYRQILGQKVEFLVSFYNNEISEKSEIFDDQFSVERPDGSNFTLKIRSTKLEDSAMYFCASSPEAGRGHSPLHFGNGTRLTVT.

The gene calls are TRBV19 and TRBJ1-1; possibly TRBD1 for D (5 bases). Trimming left V 6 bases short and J 10 bases short, with 12 bases between. This CDR3 region has 11 residues. Germline V gives CDR1 LNHDA, CDR2 SQIVND (reference sequence). The DNA for the CDR3 is TGTGCCAGTAGAGATAAGGGGATAGCTTTCTTT. It yields the protein CASRDKGIAFF.

The chain combines TRBV5-1 with TRBJ1-1; D unresolved. The CDR3 runs to 16 residues. Trimming shortened V by 1 base and J by 1 base, and 14 bases separated the two germline ends. Per germline, CDR1 SGHRS and CDR2 YFSETQ. For the CDR3, the DNA is TGCGCCAGCAGCTTGCTCGGGCGGATCGAGAACACTGAAGCTTTCTTT. Translating it yields CASSLLGRIENTEAFF.

The chain recombines TRBV4-3 with TRBJ1-2; D uncertain. Germline assignment: CDR1 LGHNA and CDR2 YSLEER. Trimming left V 1 base short and J 1 base short, with 7 bases between. This CDR3 has 14 residues. CDR3 residues: CASSQVSDNYGYTF. In DNA form, the CDR3 reads TGCGCCAGCAGCCAAGTGTCGGATAACTATGGCTACACCTTC.

This rearrangement joins TRBV19 to TRBJ1-1; D might be TRBD1 (5 bases). The CDR3 is 15 amino acids. Germline lookup yields CDR1 LNHDA and CDR2 SQIVND (reference sequence). The V gene lost 4 bases and the J gene lost 1 base, with 13 bases spanning the gap. Here the CDR3 DNA reads TGTGCCAGTAGTACCGGACCAGGGAGGAACACTGAAGCTTTCTTT. Protein sequence: CASSTGPGRNTEAFF.

The chain couples TRBV3-1 (or the pseudogene TRBV3-2) to TRBJ2-7; D might be TRBD1 or TRBD2, each matching 6 bases. The germline V and J ends were trimmed by 3 bases and 9 bases, with 21 bases remaining between them. CDR1 and CDR2 from the germline V gene are LGHDT and YNNKEL (reference sequence). CDR3 length: 15 amino acids. The CDR3 DNA reads as TGTGCCAGCAGCCACAAAGGGGGGCAACGCCTAGGGCAGTACTTC. Amino acid sequence: CASSHKGGQRLGQYF.

V usage is TRBV2 and J usage is TRBJ1-1; a possible D gene is TRBD1 (5 bases). V was cut by 7 bases and J by 1 base, with 16 bases left in between. From germline, CDR1 is SNHLY and CDR2 FYNNEI. The CDR3 has 15 residues. The CDR3 loop reads CASTEGPARNTEAFF. CDR3 in DNA: TGTGCCAGCACCGAGGGGCCGGCACGGAACACTGAAGCTTTCTTT.

The chain employs TRBV9 and TRBJ1-2; D not certain. The CDR3 runs 16 residues. Germline CDR1 and CDR2: SGDLS and YYNGEE. V was clipped by 3 bases and J by 2 bases, with 17 bases between them. CDR3 residues: CASSDNRLGGNYGYTF. CDR3 bases: TGTGCCAGCAGCGATAACCGACTTGGAGGCAACTATGGCTACACCTTC.

V usage is TRBV24-1 and J usage is TRBJ1-2; 10 nucleotides line up with TRBD1. Germline V gene sequence: CDR1 KGHDR, CDR2 SFDVKD. The CDR3 consists of 15 residues. With 4 bases clipped from V and 7 bases from J, the junction kept 8 bases outside the gene matches. The CDR3 protein is CATSESPGQGFGYTF. Here the CDR3 DNA reads TGTGCCACCAGTGAATCGCCGGGACAGGGGTTTGGCTACACCTTC.

The sample holds a few counts of this clone. The rearrangement links TRBV28 to TRBJ1-1, with TRBD1 as a possible D gene (5 bases). The ends were cut back, 2 bases at V and 5 bases at J, with 12 bases in the middle. Germline assignment: CDR1 MDHEN and CDR2 SYDVKM. The CDR3 contains 14 residues. The CDR3 spells CASSLRTWATEAFF. CDR3 DNA: TGTGCCAGCAGTTTAAGGACATGGGCGACTGAAGCTTTCTTT. Together with reference TRBV28 and TRBJ1-1, the CDR3 gives the full variable domain: DVKVTQSSRYLVKRTGEKVFLECVQDMDHENMFWYRQDPGLGLRLIYFSYDVKMKEKGDIPEGYSVSREKKERFSLILESASTNQTSMYLCASSLRTWATEAFFGQGTRLTVV.

This clone was counted a single time. V is TRBV6-5 and J is TRBJ1-4; 7 nucleotides match TRBD1. V shed 2 bases and J 7 bases; nucleotides not matched to a gene: 10. Germline assignment: CDR1 MNHEY and CDR2 SVGAGI. This CDR3 is built from 16 residues. The CDR3 region has the DNA TGTGCCAGCAGTTACGCAACAGGGGTTGGGGGTGAAAAACTGTTTTTT. This sequence encodes CASSYATGVGGEKLFF.

This clone came up a few times. This chain uses TRBV5-1 with TRBJ2-5; tentatively, D is TRBD2 (5 bases). Trimming shortened V by 4 bases and J by 1 base, and 14 bases separated the two germline ends. The length of the CDR3 is 15 residues. The V gene's germline CDR1 is SGHRS and CDR2 YFSETQ. The CDR3 nucleotides are TGCGCCAGCAGCGTCCCGGGGAGCCCCCAAGAGACCCAGTACTTC. Protein: CASSVPGSPQETQYF. Supplemented by reference TRBV5-1 and TRBJ2-5, the full variable domain reads KAGVTQTPRYLIKTRGQQVTLSCSPISGHRSVSWYQQTPGQGLQFLFEYFSETQRNKGNFPGRFSGRQFSNSRSEMNVSTLELGDSALYLCASSVPGSPQETQYFGPGTRLLVL.

In this sample, this clone turned up a few times. This chain joins TRBV27 and TRBJ1-2, with D possibly matching TRBD1 (6 bases). Germline V gene data show CDR1 as MNHEY and CDR2 as SMNVEV (reference sequence). The CDR3 totals 14 residues. Trimming took off 1 base at V and 3 bases at J, with 9 bases between the two ends. The DNA of the CDR3 is TGTGCCAGCAGTTTATGGGGGCCCGACTATGGCTACACCTTC. It is translated as CASSLWGPDYGYTF.

The V call is TRBV28, the J call TRBJ1-1, with D perhaps matching TRBD1 (5 bases). The CDR3 covers 15 residues. Germline V gives CDR1 MDHEN, CDR2 SYDVKM. The V and J ends lost 2 bases and 2 bases respectively, with 12 bases between them. CDR3 region: CASSLRGTVNTEAFF. In nucleotides, the CDR3 is TGTGCCAGCAGTTTACGCGGGACGGTTAACACTGAAGCTTTCTTT.

This clone showed up just once. CDR3 DNA sequence: TGTGCCAGCTCACCTACGCCGGGACAGGGAAAAGAGACCCAGTACTTC. Encoded protein: CASSPTPGQGKETQYF. The V and J genes are TRBV18 and TRBJ2-5, with 9 positions matching TRBD1. This CDR3 is 16 amino acids long. CDR1 and CDR2 from the germline V gene are KGHSH and LQKENI. Unmatched junction bases numbered 8, after V lost 3 bases and J lost 3 bases.

The rearrangement links TRBV10-3 to TRBJ1-1; D not resolved. The CDR3 sequence is 14 residues long. CDR1 and CDR2 from the germline V gene are ENHRY and SYGVKD. V was pared by 10 bases and J by 5 bases, with 20 bases between. This CDR3 is CATSRDRQGTEAFF. The CDR3 DNA sequence: TGTGCCACCTCCCGGGATAGGCAAGGAACTGAAGCTTTCTTT.

This rearrangement joins TRBV5-1 to TRBJ2-2, with 14 bases fitting TRBD2. Trimming at V came to 1 base and at J to 6 bases, leaving 8 bases not matched to a gene. This CDR3 comprises 18 residues. CDR1 and CDR2 from the germline V gene are SGHRS and YFSETQ. CDR3 nucleotide sequence: TGCGCCAGCAGCTTGTTGTGGACTAGCGGGGGGACCGCCGGGGAGCTGTTTTTT. It codes for CASSLLWTSGGTAGELFF.

This chain joins TRBV7-2 and TRBJ2-2; no clear D gene. Germline values: CDR1 SGHTA, CDR2 FQGNSA. V lost 4 bases and J lost 4, with 16 bases in between. There are 16 residues in the CDR3. CDR3 in amino acids: CASSSALTTGTGELFF. CDR3 bases: TGTGCCAGCAGCTCTGCCCTGACAACGGGCACCGGGGAGCTGTTTTTT.

This chain uses TRBV7-2 with TRBJ2-1, with D uncertain. V shed 2 bases and J shed 11 bases, with 7 bases lying between them. Germline V gene data show CDR1 as SGHTA and CDR2 as FQGNSA. The CDR3 is 11 amino acids. CDR3 coding DNA: TGTGCCAGCAGCTTAAACGTAAAGCAGTTCTTC. It yields the protein CASSLNVKQFF.

V and J are TRBV6-4 and TRBJ1-5; D not resolved. This CDR3 region has 19 residues. CDR1 is MRHNA, CDR2 SNTAGT, per germline. Trimming pared 7 bases from V and 0 bases from J, leaving 25 bases between. The chain's CDR3 is CASTLLGPDKYYSNQPQHF. The CDR3 DNA reads as TGTGCCAGCACCCTACTGGGCCCCGACAAGTACTATAGCAATCAGCCCCAGCATTTT.

The V and J genes are TRBV2 and TRBJ1-2; maybe TRBD1 (6 bases). The V end lost 6 bases, the J end lost 4 bases, and 18 bases lay between the germline ends. Germline CDR1 and CDR2: SNHLY and FYNNEI. This CDR3 is built from 15 residues. The CDR3 coding sequence is TGTGCCAGCAGATATAGACAGGACGGCCGCTATGGCTACACCTTC. As protein: CASRYRQDGRYGYTF. Full variable domain (missing parts from reference TRBV2 and TRBJ1-2): EPEVTQTPSHQVTQMGQEVILRCVPISNHLYFYWYRQILGQKVEFLVSFYNNEISEKSEIFDDQFSVERPDGSNFTLKIRSTKLEDSAMYFCASRYRQDGRYGYTFGSGTRLTVV.

This clone appeared a single time. The J gene is TRBJ1-1, the V gene TRBV3-1 (or the pseudogene TRBV3-2); maybe TRBD1 (6 bases). V dropped 3 bases and J dropped 1 base, with 12 bases sitting between them. The length of the CDR3 is 15 residues. Germline V gene data show CDR1 as LGHDT and CDR2 as YNNKEL (reference sequence). DNA for the CDR3: TGTGCCAGCAGCCAGGGGGCCCAGAGGAACACTGAAGCTTTCTTT. It yields the protein CASSQGAQRNTEAFF.

This chain uses TRBV6-5 with TRBJ1-1; D not certain. Trimming took off 6 bases at V and 3 bases at J, with 14 bases between the two ends. The CDR3 contains 14 residues. The germline V gene encodes CDR1 MNHEY and CDR2 SVGAGI. Written as DNA, the CDR3 is TGTGCCAGCAGACACACTATTGGGGACACTGAAGCTTTCTTT. Translation gives CASRHTIGDTEAFF.